This T cell receptor beta chain stems from a study of blood T cell repertoires in COVID-19 (dated by TCRdb to about 2020). For the study in its entirety: Collaborator samples came from the United States, Italy and Spain and covered acute and convalescent phases of COVID-19. The material from the prospective study consisted of cDNA or gDNA derived from T cells, B-cell-depleted T cells, or PBMCs. Nearly every sample came with metadata listing a de-identified subject ID, COVID-19 status, age in years and sex. A freely available public database, intended as a resource for researchers studying the immune response to SARS-CoV-2, is where the repertoires were released. Where available, HLA class I and class II types were taken from metadata supplied by the sample provider and were not determined by assay-based typing. Subjects who had been exposed to COVID-19, were actively infected with it, or had recovered from it provided the deeply sampled blood TCRbeta repertoires that made up the dataset. The samples were drawn from the first 160 participants of the ongoing ImmuneRACE study and from 1,254 subjects provided by 6 global collaborators.

Participants in the prospective study were enrolled through a virtual design, were aged roughly 18 to 100 years, and lived in approximately 25 United States geographic areas. Cohort assignment in the prospective study relied on participant-reported clinical history from a screening survey and a study questionnaire. For ImmuneRACE Cohort 3, a participant was defined as recovered based on two consecutive negative NP/OP PCR tests, clearance by a healthcare professional, or resolution of symptoms. In the prospective study, mobile phlebotomists collected whole blood, serum and a nasopharyngeal or oropharyngeal swab from each participant. Additional blood draws and questionnaires over an approximately two-month period could optionally be provided by prospective study participants. Before DNA extraction, prospective study blood samples were shipped either frozen or at room temperature. TCRbeta CDR3 regions were amplified from genomic DNA by means of the immunoSEQ Assay, a bias-controlled multiplex PCR. Per the authors' processing: Nucleated cell counts per sample were estimated from amplification of reference gene primers within the assay. To quantify the absolute abundance of each unique TCRbeta CDR3 rearrangement, sequence reads were collapsed and filtered. For each sample, productive Simpson clonality was calculated by taking the square root of Simpson's diversity index across productive rearrangements. TCRdb holds this immuneACCESS table with in-frame rearrangements only. Some clones are missing; in checked studies, unresolved V genes explain under half, and the rest has no known cause. Clonal size and the V and J genes are those of that table, whereas D and trimming came from the DNA. The sample contains 200,000 to 250,000 clones, roughly 84% of them found a single time. The ten largest clonotypes hold around 6.5% of the sample.

The CDR3 holds 13 amino acids from the cysteine to the phenylalanine. CDR3 DNA is the only sequence kept; it has 39 bases, read in frame from the first base. Looking up the germline V gene (reference sequence) yields CDR1 GTSNPN and CDR2 SVGIG. V loses 4 bases, J loses 10 bases, and the germline ends lie 14 bases apart. Here is what the overall study found, with its caveats: The amount of clinical and demographic metadata varied by source and participant and was provided uncurated.

About this clone itself: Which antigen it targets is not known. It has no much larger one-base neighbor in the sample; base qualities were not kept.

The origin of this receptor is a woman between 35 and 50 years old who had recovered from COVID-19. The sequence links TRBV30 to TRBJ1-6; a weak D assignment points to TRBD1 (5 bases agree). Sequencing was done on a sample of PBMCs or T cells enriched from blood (not recorded which). This receptor carries the CDR3 CAWKLQGRSPLHF. The DNA sequence is as follows: TGTGCCTGGAAGTTGCAGGGCAGGTCACCCCTCCACTTT.